The 13 T cell receptor beta chains below were found in one sample sequenced in a study of blood T cell repertoires in COVID-19. Assay used: immunoSEQ multiplex PCR; TCRdb lists only in-frame clones, some missing. This table holds about 250,000 clones, around four fifths found once. Sequencing input: peripheral blood. The receptor source for this set is a man at least 80 years old with acute or convalescent COVID-19.

This chain links TRBV2 with TRBJ1-1; D unclear. The germline gives CDR1 SNHLY, CDR2 FYNNEI. Trimming cost V 7 bases and J 5 bases, with 14 bases left between them. CDR3 length equals 13 residues. The CDR3 nucleotides read TGTGCCAGCAAGCTGTCGCCGGGGACTGAAGCTTTCTTT. Protein sequence: CASKLSPGTEAFF.

The chain uses TRBV7-9 and TRBJ1-4; the D gene is possibly TRBD1 (6 bases). CDR3 length: 14 amino acids. Germline CDR1 SEHNR, CDR2 FQNEAQ (reference sequence). Trimming took off 4 bases at V and 5 bases at J, with 11 bases between the two ends. The CDR3 loop is CASSWTEKNEKLFF. DNA of the CDR3: TGTGCCAGCAGCTGGACAGAAAAAAATGAAAAACTGTTTTTT.

The genes are TRBV5-8 and TRBJ1-2, with TRBD1 as a possible D gene (5 bases). Germline V CDR1 and CDR2: SGHTS, YDEGEE. This CDR3 is built from 13 residues. V lost 2 bases, J lost 4 bases, and 9 bases lay in between. This CDR3 is CASSLQAGYGYTF. CDR3 nucleotides: TGTGCCAGCAGCTTACAGGCCGGCTATGGCTACACCTTC.

This chain joins TRBV9 and TRBJ2-1, with D perhaps matching TRBD2 (6 bases). The CDR3 has 16 residues. Germline CDR1 and CDR2: SGDLS and YYNGEE. V gave up 3 bases and J gave up 5 bases, with 18 bases separating them. The CDR3 sequence is CASSAGVTLPHNEQFF. CDR3 nucleotides: TGTGCCAGCAGCGCGGGAGTGACACTCCCTCACAATGAGCAGTTCTTC.

A few counts support this clone. The chain recombines TRBV9 with TRBJ1-5, with D tentatively TRBD1 (6 bases). CDR1 and CDR2 from the germline V gene are SGDLS and YYNGEE. With 4 bases removed from V and 2 bases from J, the gap between germline ends came to 16 bases. The CDR3 length is 16 residues. The CDR3 DNA reads as TGTGCCAGCAGCCCCGGGGGGGGCAGGGGCAATCAGCCCCAGCATTTT. Amino acid sequence: CASSPGGGRGNQPQHF. Supplemented by reference TRBV9 and TRBJ1-5, the full variable domain reads DSGVTQTPKHLITATGQRVTLRCSPRSGDLSVYWYQQSLDQGLQFLIQYYNGEERAKGNILERFSAQQFPDLHSELNLSSLELGDSALYFCASSPGGGRGNQPQHFGDGTRLSIL.

V gene TRBV7-9 combines with J gene TRBJ1-1; TRBD1 might be the D (6 bases). The germline V and J ends were trimmed by 1 base and 8 bases, with 11 bases remaining between them. This CDR3 region has 13 residues. Germline V lookup: CDR1 SEHNR, CDR2 FQNEAQ (reference sequence). CDR3: CASSLEGVKEAFF. The CDR3 DNA reads TGTGCCAGCAGCTTAGAGGGGGTCAAAGAAGCTTTCTTT.

The rearrangement links TRBV6-5 to TRBJ1-1, with 8 nucleotides matching TRBD1. J was trimmed by 7 bases and V by 8 bases; bases with no gene match: 3. Germline CDR1 is MNHEY and CDR2 is SVGAGI. The CDR3 runs to 11 residues. The CDR3 coding sequence is TGTGCCAGCCAACAGGGGGTTGAAGCTTTCTTT. Protein product: CASQQGVEAFF.

This chain connects TRBV2 to TRBJ2-5; the D gene is possibly TRBD1 (6 bases). The CDR3 is made up of 15 amino acids. Germline V gene lookup returns CDR1 SNHLY and CDR2 FYNNEI. V lost 6 bases and J lost 0, with 14 bases in between. Written as DNA, the CDR3 is TGTGCCAGCAGCACCGGGACAACCTACCAAGAGACCCAGTACTTC. It yields the protein CASSTGTTYQETQYF.

The chain links TRBV29-1 to TRBJ1-6, with 7 bases that match TRBD1. Germline loops: CDR1 SQVTM, CDR2 ANQGSEA. The CDR3 extends over 14 amino acids. With 4 bases clipped from V and 7 bases from J, the junction kept 7 bases outside the gene matches. CDR3 amino acids: CSVGFGTENSPLHF. The CDR3, as DNA: TGCAGCGTTGGATTTGGGACAGAAAATTCACCCCTCCACTTT.

The rearrangement joins TRBV27 to TRBJ2-1; 7 bases line up with TRBD1. CDR3 length: 15 residues. The V and J ends lost 3 bases and 0 bases, in that order; junction bases with no gene match: 2. CDR1 is MNHEY, CDR2 SMNVEV, per germline (reference sequence). CDR3: CASSLDRSSYNEQFF. DNA of the CDR3: TGTGCCAGCAGTTTGGACAGGAGCTCCTACAATGAGCAGTTCTTC.

The chain is built from TRBV5-5 and TRBJ1-2; 7 bases are a match to TRBD1. Germline values: CDR1 SGHKS, CDR2 YYEKEE (reference sequence). Unmatched junction bases numbered 2, after V lost 5 bases and J lost 4 bases. CDR3 length equals 12 residues. The CDR3 DNA reads TGTGCCAGCAGTAGGGACAGCTATGGCTACACCTTC. Translation: CASSRDSYGYTF.

The V gene is TRBV29-1, the J gene TRBJ2-1; 14 bases are shared with TRBD2. Germline CDR1 is SQVTM and CDR2 is ANQGSEA. The CDR3 runs to 19 residues. The J segment lost 4 bases and the V segment lost 4 bases, leaving 15 bases of the junction unmatched. CDR3 bases: TGCAGCGTTGGGCTTCAATGGACTAGCGGGGGGTTCGGGTACAATGAGCAGTTCTTC. Translation: CSVGLQWTSGGFGYNEQFF.

Only one count was recorded for this clone. Other DNA sequences in this sample translate to the same CDR3. The V call is TRBV7-2, the J call TRBJ2-5, with 8 bases fitting TRBD2. V was clipped by 5 bases and J by 1 base; unmatched bases: 3. The CDR3 loop spans 14 amino acids. Germline CDR1 SGHTA, CDR2 FQGNSA. In DNA, the CDR3 is TGTGCCAGCAGCCTCGGGGGGGTCCAAGAGACCCAGTACTTC. Translating it yields CASSLGGVQETQYF. Together with reference TRBV7-2 and TRBJ2-5, the CDR3 gives the full variable domain: GAGVSQSPSNKVTEKGKDVELRCDPISGHTALYWYRQSLGQGLEFLIYFQGNSAPDKSGLPSDRFSAERTGGSVSTLTIQRTQQEDSAVYLCASSLGGVQETQYFGPGTRLLVL.